This T cell receptor (beta chain) was sequenced in a study of CD8 T cells in Susac syndrome. RNA was extracted with the RNeasy kit, and a quantity of about 0.5 to 1 ug was reverse transcribed using random hexamers. TCRdb processed the immunoSEQ multiplex PCR reads anew with MiXCR; each CDR3 protein has one entry. Among approximately 280,000 distinct CDR3 sequences listed, roughly 84% were seen once. This TCR was sampled from a human donor with multiple sclerosis. The source material was CD8+ T cells from PBMCs.

This chain's CDR3 is CSARAPGLPVYEQYF. DNA for the CDR3: TGCAGTGCTAGAGCCCCGGGACTACCCGTCTACGAGCAGTACTTC. The chain carries TRBV20-1 and TRBJ2-7; TRBD2 agrees at 7 bases. The CDR3 runs to 15 residues. Trimming at V came to 1 base and at J to 3 bases, leaving 9 bases not matched to a gene. Germline V gene sequence: CDR1 DFQATT, CDR2 SNEGSKA (reference sequence).